What follows are 12 T cell receptor beta chains derived from one specimen sequenced in a study of blood T cell repertoires in COVID-19 (dated by TCRdb to 2020 to 2021). Libraries were prepared through the immunoSEQ multiplex PCR assay. The clones in this table, taken by TCRdb from immuneACCESS, are in-frame only. Not every clone is retained; where verified, under half of the shortfall comes from an unresolved V gene, and the cause of the rest is unknown. Recorded for this sample are more than 200,000 clones; less than 90% of them occurred a single time. The biggest ten clones account for 4.2% of the sample. Material for sequencing was peripheral blood. Receptor source: a man aged 55 to 70 with acute or convalescent COVID-19.

Regarding this clone: At one boundary the junction diverges from the germline segment, which might be a read error. The V call is TRBV7-7, the J call TRBJ2-1; 7 bases fit TRBD1. Germline loops: CDR1 SSHAT, CDR2 FNYEAQ (reference sequence). The CDR3 extends over 15 amino acids. This CDR3 is CASSLNPGQYNEQFF. The DNA for the CDR3 is TGTGCTAGCAGCTTAAACCCGGGACAGTACAATGAGCAGTTCTTC.

This chain uses TRBV24-1 with TRBJ2-5; TRBD1 matches at 8 bases. Per the germline V gene, CDR1 is KGHDR and CDR2 is SFDVKD. The V and J ends lost 4 bases and 5 bases, in that order; junction bases with no gene match: 11. This CDR3 contains 16 residues. As DNA, the CDR3 is TGTGCCACCAGTGAACCGCGCGGACAGGGAGGCGAGACCCAGTACTTC. Translating it yields CATSEPRGQGGETQYF.

V is TRBV7-3 and J is TRBJ2-2; 9 nucleotides line up with TRBD1. CDR3 length: 15 residues. Germline V lookup: CDR1 SGHTA, CDR2 FQGTGA. V lost 3 bases, J lost 4 bases, and 3 bases stayed unmatched. CDR3: CASSLGQGITGELFF. In DNA, the CDR3 is TGTGCCAGCAGCTTGGGACAGGGTATCACCGGGGAGCTGTTTTTT. Using reference TRBV7-3 and TRBJ2-2 for the parts outside the CDR3, the full variable domain is GAGVSQTPSNKVTEKGKYVELRCDPISGHTALYWYRQSLGQGPEFLIYFQGTGAADDSGLPNDRFFAVRPEGSVSTLKIQRTERGDSAVYLCASSLGQGITGELFFGEGSRLTVL.

This clone was seen a handful of times. The rearrangement joins TRBV28 to TRBJ2-6; D might be TRBD1 (5 bases). The length of the CDR3 is 18 residues. Trimming left V 2 bases short and J 1 base short, with 15 bases between. Per the germline V gene, CDR1 is MDHEN and CDR2 is SYDVKM. The CDR3 DNA reads as TGTGCCAGCAGTTTAGGAGCCCAGGGTGGGTCTGGGGCCAACGTCCTGACTTTC. Its protein product is CASSLGAQGGSGANVLTF.

This clone was picked up one time. This chain connects TRBV14 to TRBJ2-1; D is unclear. The CDR3 runs to 15 residues. Trimming took 4 bases from V and 3 from J, leaving 13 bases between them. The germline gives CDR1 SGHDN, CDR2 FVKESK. This chain's CDR3 is CASSLTLRHYNEQFF. CDR3 bases: TGTGCCAGCAGCCTGACCCTGCGGCACTACAATGAGCAGTTCTTC.

This chain uses TRBV28 with TRBJ1-2; 7 positions agree with TRBD1. J was trimmed by 8 bases and V by 5 bases; bases with no gene match: 11. This CDR3 has 14 residues. The germline V gene encodes CDR1 MDHEN and CDR2 SYDVKM. The CDR3 bases are TGTGCCAGCAGTCTGCCCGGGACAGTAGAAGGCTACACCTTC. Amino acid sequence: CASSLPGTVEGYTF.

The chain uses TRBV7-9 and TRBJ2-1; possibly TRBD2 for D (6 bases). Germline V gene sequence: CDR1 SEHNR, CDR2 FQNEAQ (reference sequence). CDR3 length: 16 residues. Trimming removed 1 base from V and 4 bases from J, with 14 bases in between. The CDR3 spells CASSLVGLASYNEQFF. The DNA for the CDR3 is TGTGCCAGCAGCTTAGTAGGGCTAGCGTCGTACAATGAGCAGTTCTTC.

The V call is TRBV10-3, the J call TRBJ2-5, with 7 bases fitting TRBD1. Per germline, CDR1 ENHRY and CDR2 SYGVKD. The CDR3 has 13 amino acids. J was trimmed by 5 bases and V by 10 bases; bases with no gene match: 10. The CDR3 nucleotides read TGTGCCAGTATGACAGGGTCGGAGGAGACCCAGTACTTC. Protein: CASMTGSEETQYF.

The J gene is TRBJ2-2, the V gene TRBV29-1; TRBD2 aligns across 15 bases. The length of the CDR3 is 17 residues. The V gene end was trimmed by 6 bases and the J gene end by 0 bases; junction bases not matched to a gene: 5. CDR1 and CDR2 (germline): SQVTM, ANQGSEA. CDR3 DNA: TGCAGCGTCTACGGGACTAGCGGGAGGACGAACACCGGGGAGCTGTTTTTT. It yields the protein CSVYGTSGRTNTGELFF.

This chain uses TRBV30 with TRBJ1-5; D gene ambiguous. Germline CDR1 and CDR2: GTSNPN and SVGIG (reference sequence). Trimming removed 0 bases at V and 0 bases at J, with 3 bases between. The CDR3 runs to 13 residues. DNA of the CDR3: TGTGCCTGGAGTGTTTATAGCAATCAGCCCCAGCATTTT. Translating gives CAWSVYSNQPQHF. Based on the CDR3 plus reference TRBV30 and TRBJ1-5, the full variable domain is SQTIHQWPATLVQPVGSPLSLECTVEGTSNPNLYWYRQAAGRGLQLLFYSVGIGQISSEVPQNLSASRPQDRQFILSSKKLLLSDSGFYLCAWSVYSNQPQHFGDGTRLSIL.

The chain recombines TRBV4-3 with TRBJ2-1, with D tentatively TRBD2 (6 bases). Germline CDR1 reads LGHNA; CDR2 reads YSLEER. V was cut by 0 bases and J by 2 bases, with 14 bases left in between. The CDR3 spans 17 residues. CDR3 region: CASSQDRTSSPYNEQFF. The CDR3, as DNA: TGCGCCAGCAGCCAAGATAGAACTAGCTCTCCCTACAATGAGCAGTTCTTC.

V gene TRBV10-1 combines with J gene TRBJ1-3, with TRBD1 identical over 9 bases. The V gene end was trimmed by 0 bases and the J gene end by 4 bases; junction bases not matched to a gene: 10. The CDR3 extends over 18 amino acids. Per the germline V gene, CDR1 is WNHNN and CDR2 is SYGVQD (reference sequence). The CDR3 loop is CASSESAGGQGVGNTIYF. CDR3 in DNA: TGCGCCAGCAGTGAGTCGGCCGGGGGACAGGGCGTAGGAAACACCATATATTTT.